Listed here are 26 T cell receptor beta chains from one sample, sequenced in a study of blood T cell repertoires in COVID-19. Some clones are missing from TCRdb's copy, which holds only in-frame ones; the method was immunoSEQ multiplex PCR. The sample records more than 150,000 clones, just under 80% being singletons. Sequenced: peripheral blood. These receptors came from a woman older than 75 with acute or convalescent COVID-19.

This clone was observed a single time. The chain links TRBV29-1 to TRBJ2-5, with TRBD2 matching over 8 bases. Germline trimming cut 2 bases from V and 2 bases from J; bases unmatched to any gene: 4. Germline V lookup: CDR1 SQVTM, CDR2 ANQGSEA. CDR3 size: 14 residues. CDR3 nucleotide sequence: TGCAGCGTTGAAACGGGAGGGCCTCAAGAGACCCAGTACTTC. Protein: CSVETGGPQETQYF.

The rearrangement links TRBV27 to TRBJ1-4; 9 bases fit TRBD1. The length of the CDR3 is 15 residues. V lost 4 bases, J lost 5 bases, and 5 bases stayed unmatched. Germline CDR1 is MNHEY and CDR2 is SMNVEV (reference sequence). The CDR3 sequence: CASSSLGTGNEKLFF. In DNA, the CDR3 is TGTGCCAGCAGTTCGTTGGGGACAGGGAATGAAAAACTGTTTTTT.

The chain is built from TRBV5-1 and TRBJ2-1; 9 positions match TRBD1. With 4 bases clipped from V and 6 bases from J, the junction kept 8 bases outside the gene matches. The CDR3 runs 15 residues. Germline CDR1 and CDR2: SGHRS and YFSETQ. CDR3 sequence (DNA): TGCGCCAGCAGCGACCCGGGACAGGGAGCCAATGAGCAGTTCTTC. The encoded protein is CASSDPGQGANEQFF.

The chain has TRBV19 and TRBJ1-5; no clear D. Germline V gene sequence: CDR1 LNHDA, CDR2 SQIVND (reference sequence). With 5 bases removed from V and 4 bases from J, the gap between germline ends came to 21 bases. CDR3 length: 17 amino acids. The CDR3 DNA follows: TGTGCCAGTAGTCCTCGGGAAATGGAGGAGCGAAATCAGCCCCAGCATTTT. Protein: CASSPREMEERNQPQHF.

The chain combines TRBV13 with TRBJ2-7; D remains unclear. Germline V gene data show CDR1 as PRHDT and CDR2 as FYEKMQ (reference sequence). This CDR3 has 11 amino acids. V lost 5 bases and J 4 bases, leaving 6 bases between the germline ends. The CDR3 is CASSREYEQYF. CDR3 nucleotides: TGTGCCAGCAGCCGAGAGTACGAGCAGTACTTC.

V is TRBV2 and J is TRBJ2-3; 9 bases align to TRBD1. J gave up 3 bases and V 6 bases, and 7 bases lay outside the gene matches. CDR3 length: 15 residues. Germline V gene lookup returns CDR1 SNHLY and CDR2 FYNNEI. CDR3 in DNA: TGTGCCAGCAGCCGGGACAGGGTGGTGACAGATACGCAGTATTTT. This translates into CASSRDRVVTDTQYF.

The table lists this clone with a count of one. The genes are TRBV5-1 and TRBJ2-1; 10 bases line up with TRBD2. The germline gives CDR1 SGHRS, CDR2 YFSETQ. The CDR3 totals 16 residues. V gave up 6 bases and J gave up 5 bases; unmatched junction bases: 11. The CDR3 nucleotides are TGCGCCAGCAAACTGACGCCCACTAGCGGGGACAATGAGCAGTTCTTC. Protein sequence: CASKLTPTSGDNEQFF.

V and J are TRBV5-1 and TRBJ1-1; 12 positions match TRBD1. J was trimmed by 4 bases and V by 4 bases; bases with no gene match: 8. Germline-derived CDR1 and CDR2 are SGHRS and YFSETQ. CDR3 length: 16 amino acids. The CDR3 DNA follows: TGCGCCAGCAGCCTGGGACAGGGGGCTTTGGCCACTGAAGCTTTCTTT. Translating it yields CASSLGQGALATEAFF.

This chain connects TRBV29-1 to TRBJ1-2; 9 bases map to TRBD1. The germline V gene has CDR1 SQVTM and CDR2 ANQGSEA. The CDR3 loop spans 15 amino acids. V lost 6 bases and J lost 8; bases outside the gene matches: 16. The CDR3 spells CSVSGQGQLKGGYTF. In DNA form, the CDR3 reads TGCAGCGTAAGCGGACAGGGGCAACTTAAAGGGGGCTACACCTTC.

This clone showed up just a few times. The V and J genes are TRBV27 and TRBJ1-5; 9 bases are a match to TRBD1. The CDR3 runs to 16 residues. V lost 5 bases, J lost 3 bases, and 8 bases stayed unmatched. Germline CDR1 is MNHEY and CDR2 is SMNVEV (reference sequence). CDR3 sequence: CASSPLDRGSNQPQHF. The CDR3 coding sequence is TGTGCCAGCAGTCCCCTGGACAGGGGCTCCAATCAGCCCCAGCATTTT.

The J gene is TRBJ2-7, the V gene TRBV2, with TRBD1 as a possible D gene (6 bases). The germline V and J ends were trimmed by 6 bases and 2 bases, with 8 bases remaining between them. This CDR3 region has 12 residues. Germline V lookup: CDR1 SNHLY, CDR2 FYNNEI. Written as DNA, the CDR3 is TGTGCCAGCAGACAGGGTACCTACGAGCAGTACTTC. This sequence encodes CASRQGTYEQYF.

This sequence joins TRBV19 and TRBJ2-7, with 11 nucleotides matching TRBD2. The germline gives CDR1 LNHDA, CDR2 SQIVND (reference sequence). The length of the CDR3 is 17 residues. V lost 4 bases, J lost 0 bases, and 8 bases stayed unmatched. The CDR3 nucleotides are TGTGCCAGTAGTAAGGTTACCGGGACTAGCGGCTCCTACGAGCAGTACTTC. It translates to CASSKVTGTSGSYEQYF.

The chain uses TRBV2 and TRBJ2-6; perhaps TRBD2 as D (6 bases). Germline V gives CDR1 SNHLY, CDR2 FYNNEI. V lost 7 bases to trimming and J lost 0 bases, with 19 bases between them. This CDR3 contains 18 residues. The CDR3, as DNA: TGTGCCAGCAACCCCGGCGGCGGGGTATCCTCTGGGGCCAACGTCCTGACTTTC. It encodes CASNPGGGVSSGANVLTF. The full variable domain, with the rest looked up from reference TRBV2 and TRBJ2-6, is EPEVTQTPSHQVTQMGQEVILRCVPISNHLYFYWYRQILGQKVEFLVSFYNNEISEKSEIFDDQFSVERPDGSNFTLKIRSTKLEDSAMYFCASNPGGGVSSGANVLTFGAGSRLTVL.

This chain joins TRBV7-2 and TRBJ2-1; 7 bases fit TRBD2. This CDR3 is 15 amino acids long. V lost 3 bases and J lost 0; bases outside the gene matches: 2. Germline V CDR1 and CDR2: SGHTA, FQGNSA. The CDR3 DNA reads as TGTGCCAGCAGCTTGGGGGGGAACTCCTACAATGAGCAGTTCTTC. The encoded protein is CASSLGGNSYNEQFF.

The V and J genes are TRBV19 and TRBJ1-5; 7 positions agree with TRBD1. This CDR3 comprises 14 residues. The J segment lost 5 bases and the V segment lost 7 bases, leaving 8 bases of the junction unmatched. Germline assignment: CDR1 LNHDA and CDR2 SQIVND (reference sequence). DNA for the CDR3: TGTGCCAGTACCGTTCGGGACAGATATCAGCCCCAGCATTTT. Its protein is CASTVRDRYQPQHF.

The chain has TRBV30 and TRBJ1-2; 9 bases agree with TRBD1. The J segment lost 7 bases and the V segment lost 4 bases, leaving 7 bases of the junction unmatched. The CDR3 covers 13 residues. CDR1 is GTSNPN and CDR2 is SVGIG in the germline V gene (reference sequence). The CDR3 protein is CAWTYAQGAGYTF. The CDR3 DNA is TGTGCCTGGACCTACGCACAGGGGGCTGGCTACACCTTC.

The chain links TRBV19 to TRBJ2-3; the match to TRBD2 covers 9 bases. The V gene end was trimmed by 7 bases and the J gene end by 4 bases; junction bases not matched to a gene: 6. The germline CDR1 and CDR2 sequences are LNHDA and SQIVND (reference sequence). The CDR3 sequence is 14 residues long. The CDR3 DNA sequence: TGTGCCAGTAAAGGCGGGGGGGCGCCAGATACGCAGTATTTT. It specifies CASKGGGAPDTQYF.

This chain joins TRBV7-3 and TRBJ2-1; TRBD1 might be the D (5 bases). Trimming shortened V by 4 bases and J by 3 bases, and 13 bases separated the two germline ends. Germline CDR1 is SGHTA and CDR2 is FQGTGA. The CDR3 is made up of 15 amino acids. CDR3 sequence reads: CASSYPDKYYNEQFF. The DNA of the CDR3 is TGTGCCAGCAGCTATCCGGACAAGTACTACAATGAGCAGTTCTTC.

The chain joins TRBV18 to TRBJ1-4, with 11 bases that match TRBD1. Germline V gives CDR1 KGHSH, CDR2 LQKENI. This CDR3 spans 14 amino acids. V was pared by 5 bases and J by 8 bases, with 4 bases of the junction left unmatched. The CDR3 nucleotides are TGTGCCAGCTCAGGGACAGGGGGGTCCGAAAAACTGTTTTTT. Its translation: CASSGTGGSEKLFF.

The V gene is TRBV2, the J gene TRBJ2-7; D is possibly TRBD1 (6 bases). V was clipped by 6 bases and J by 2 bases, with 11 bases between them. The CDR3 is 13 residues long. Germline V gene data show CDR1 as SNHLY and CDR2 as FYNNEI. CDR3 in DNA: TGTGCCAGCAGACAGGGAGAGGCCTACGAGCAGTACTTC. Encoded protein: CASRQGEAYEQYF. Variable domain in full (rest from reference TRBV2 and TRBJ2-7): EPEVTQTPSHQVTQMGQEVILRCVPISNHLYFYWYRQILGQKVEFLVSFYNNEISEKSEIFDDQFSVERPDGSNFTLKIRSTKLEDSAMYFCASRQGEAYEQYFGPGTRLTVT.

The chain has TRBV6-5 and TRBJ2-7; 10 bases line up with TRBD2. Germline values: CDR1 MNHEY, CDR2 SVGAGI. Trimming removed 1 base from V and 6 bases from J; junction bases left unmatched: 9. The CDR3 is made up of 16 amino acids. The CDR3 DNA is TGTGCCAGCAGTTACTTTGGACTAGCGGAGGGGGGCGAGCAGTACTTC. This encodes CASSYFGLAEGGEQYF.

This clone occurred once. This CDR3 reads CASTRQGAGAFF. The CDR3 nucleotides read TGTGCCAGCACCAGACAGGGGGCTGGAGCTTTCTTT. V usage is TRBV2 and J usage is TRBJ1-1; 10 nucleotides match TRBD1. The germline V gene encodes CDR1 SNHLY and CDR2 FYNNEI. The CDR3 length is 12 residues. The J segment lost 10 bases and the V segment lost 7 bases, leaving 6 bases of the junction unmatched.

The chain links TRBV4-1 to TRBJ2-3; 14 nucleotides line up with TRBD2. Germline V gene sequence: CDR1 MGHRA, CDR2 YSYEKL. The CDR3 totals 16 residues. V dropped 0 bases and J dropped 6; count of bases not matched to a gene: 2. CDR3 in DNA: TGCGCCAGCAGCCAAGACTGGACTAGCGGGAGGGATACGCAGTATTTT. As protein: CASSQDWTSGRDTQYF.

The chain couples TRBV24-1 to TRBJ1-2, with TRBD1 matching over 9 bases. CDR1 and CDR2 from the germline V gene are KGHDR and SFDVKD. This CDR3 is built from 12 residues. Trimming at V came to 9 bases and at J to 7 bases, leaving 5 bases not matched to a gene. CDR3 region: CATWGTGPGYTF. The CDR3 region has the DNA TGTGCCACCTGGGGGACAGGGCCTGGCTACACCTTC.

The V gene is TRBV6-5, the J gene TRBJ2-7, with D tentatively TRBD1 (5 bases). Germline CDR1 is MNHEY and CDR2 is SVGAGI. The CDR3 has 12 residues. Trimming shortened V by 6 bases and J by 3 bases, and 9 bases separated the two germline ends. CDR3 sequence: CASSRDGYEQYF. The CDR3 DNA reads TGTGCCAGCAGCAGGGATGGCTACGAGCAGTACTTC.

V is TRBV7-9 and J is TRBJ2-3; 7 bases line up with TRBD1. The CDR3 loop spans 15 amino acids. J lost 4 bases, V lost 5 bases, and 9 bases had no gene match. Germline values: CDR1 SEHNR, CDR2 FQNEAQ (reference sequence). Written as DNA, the CDR3 is TGTGCCAGCAGCCGGGTAGGGGGCCCCGCAGATACGCAGTATTTT. Translated, it gives CASSRVGGPADTQYF.